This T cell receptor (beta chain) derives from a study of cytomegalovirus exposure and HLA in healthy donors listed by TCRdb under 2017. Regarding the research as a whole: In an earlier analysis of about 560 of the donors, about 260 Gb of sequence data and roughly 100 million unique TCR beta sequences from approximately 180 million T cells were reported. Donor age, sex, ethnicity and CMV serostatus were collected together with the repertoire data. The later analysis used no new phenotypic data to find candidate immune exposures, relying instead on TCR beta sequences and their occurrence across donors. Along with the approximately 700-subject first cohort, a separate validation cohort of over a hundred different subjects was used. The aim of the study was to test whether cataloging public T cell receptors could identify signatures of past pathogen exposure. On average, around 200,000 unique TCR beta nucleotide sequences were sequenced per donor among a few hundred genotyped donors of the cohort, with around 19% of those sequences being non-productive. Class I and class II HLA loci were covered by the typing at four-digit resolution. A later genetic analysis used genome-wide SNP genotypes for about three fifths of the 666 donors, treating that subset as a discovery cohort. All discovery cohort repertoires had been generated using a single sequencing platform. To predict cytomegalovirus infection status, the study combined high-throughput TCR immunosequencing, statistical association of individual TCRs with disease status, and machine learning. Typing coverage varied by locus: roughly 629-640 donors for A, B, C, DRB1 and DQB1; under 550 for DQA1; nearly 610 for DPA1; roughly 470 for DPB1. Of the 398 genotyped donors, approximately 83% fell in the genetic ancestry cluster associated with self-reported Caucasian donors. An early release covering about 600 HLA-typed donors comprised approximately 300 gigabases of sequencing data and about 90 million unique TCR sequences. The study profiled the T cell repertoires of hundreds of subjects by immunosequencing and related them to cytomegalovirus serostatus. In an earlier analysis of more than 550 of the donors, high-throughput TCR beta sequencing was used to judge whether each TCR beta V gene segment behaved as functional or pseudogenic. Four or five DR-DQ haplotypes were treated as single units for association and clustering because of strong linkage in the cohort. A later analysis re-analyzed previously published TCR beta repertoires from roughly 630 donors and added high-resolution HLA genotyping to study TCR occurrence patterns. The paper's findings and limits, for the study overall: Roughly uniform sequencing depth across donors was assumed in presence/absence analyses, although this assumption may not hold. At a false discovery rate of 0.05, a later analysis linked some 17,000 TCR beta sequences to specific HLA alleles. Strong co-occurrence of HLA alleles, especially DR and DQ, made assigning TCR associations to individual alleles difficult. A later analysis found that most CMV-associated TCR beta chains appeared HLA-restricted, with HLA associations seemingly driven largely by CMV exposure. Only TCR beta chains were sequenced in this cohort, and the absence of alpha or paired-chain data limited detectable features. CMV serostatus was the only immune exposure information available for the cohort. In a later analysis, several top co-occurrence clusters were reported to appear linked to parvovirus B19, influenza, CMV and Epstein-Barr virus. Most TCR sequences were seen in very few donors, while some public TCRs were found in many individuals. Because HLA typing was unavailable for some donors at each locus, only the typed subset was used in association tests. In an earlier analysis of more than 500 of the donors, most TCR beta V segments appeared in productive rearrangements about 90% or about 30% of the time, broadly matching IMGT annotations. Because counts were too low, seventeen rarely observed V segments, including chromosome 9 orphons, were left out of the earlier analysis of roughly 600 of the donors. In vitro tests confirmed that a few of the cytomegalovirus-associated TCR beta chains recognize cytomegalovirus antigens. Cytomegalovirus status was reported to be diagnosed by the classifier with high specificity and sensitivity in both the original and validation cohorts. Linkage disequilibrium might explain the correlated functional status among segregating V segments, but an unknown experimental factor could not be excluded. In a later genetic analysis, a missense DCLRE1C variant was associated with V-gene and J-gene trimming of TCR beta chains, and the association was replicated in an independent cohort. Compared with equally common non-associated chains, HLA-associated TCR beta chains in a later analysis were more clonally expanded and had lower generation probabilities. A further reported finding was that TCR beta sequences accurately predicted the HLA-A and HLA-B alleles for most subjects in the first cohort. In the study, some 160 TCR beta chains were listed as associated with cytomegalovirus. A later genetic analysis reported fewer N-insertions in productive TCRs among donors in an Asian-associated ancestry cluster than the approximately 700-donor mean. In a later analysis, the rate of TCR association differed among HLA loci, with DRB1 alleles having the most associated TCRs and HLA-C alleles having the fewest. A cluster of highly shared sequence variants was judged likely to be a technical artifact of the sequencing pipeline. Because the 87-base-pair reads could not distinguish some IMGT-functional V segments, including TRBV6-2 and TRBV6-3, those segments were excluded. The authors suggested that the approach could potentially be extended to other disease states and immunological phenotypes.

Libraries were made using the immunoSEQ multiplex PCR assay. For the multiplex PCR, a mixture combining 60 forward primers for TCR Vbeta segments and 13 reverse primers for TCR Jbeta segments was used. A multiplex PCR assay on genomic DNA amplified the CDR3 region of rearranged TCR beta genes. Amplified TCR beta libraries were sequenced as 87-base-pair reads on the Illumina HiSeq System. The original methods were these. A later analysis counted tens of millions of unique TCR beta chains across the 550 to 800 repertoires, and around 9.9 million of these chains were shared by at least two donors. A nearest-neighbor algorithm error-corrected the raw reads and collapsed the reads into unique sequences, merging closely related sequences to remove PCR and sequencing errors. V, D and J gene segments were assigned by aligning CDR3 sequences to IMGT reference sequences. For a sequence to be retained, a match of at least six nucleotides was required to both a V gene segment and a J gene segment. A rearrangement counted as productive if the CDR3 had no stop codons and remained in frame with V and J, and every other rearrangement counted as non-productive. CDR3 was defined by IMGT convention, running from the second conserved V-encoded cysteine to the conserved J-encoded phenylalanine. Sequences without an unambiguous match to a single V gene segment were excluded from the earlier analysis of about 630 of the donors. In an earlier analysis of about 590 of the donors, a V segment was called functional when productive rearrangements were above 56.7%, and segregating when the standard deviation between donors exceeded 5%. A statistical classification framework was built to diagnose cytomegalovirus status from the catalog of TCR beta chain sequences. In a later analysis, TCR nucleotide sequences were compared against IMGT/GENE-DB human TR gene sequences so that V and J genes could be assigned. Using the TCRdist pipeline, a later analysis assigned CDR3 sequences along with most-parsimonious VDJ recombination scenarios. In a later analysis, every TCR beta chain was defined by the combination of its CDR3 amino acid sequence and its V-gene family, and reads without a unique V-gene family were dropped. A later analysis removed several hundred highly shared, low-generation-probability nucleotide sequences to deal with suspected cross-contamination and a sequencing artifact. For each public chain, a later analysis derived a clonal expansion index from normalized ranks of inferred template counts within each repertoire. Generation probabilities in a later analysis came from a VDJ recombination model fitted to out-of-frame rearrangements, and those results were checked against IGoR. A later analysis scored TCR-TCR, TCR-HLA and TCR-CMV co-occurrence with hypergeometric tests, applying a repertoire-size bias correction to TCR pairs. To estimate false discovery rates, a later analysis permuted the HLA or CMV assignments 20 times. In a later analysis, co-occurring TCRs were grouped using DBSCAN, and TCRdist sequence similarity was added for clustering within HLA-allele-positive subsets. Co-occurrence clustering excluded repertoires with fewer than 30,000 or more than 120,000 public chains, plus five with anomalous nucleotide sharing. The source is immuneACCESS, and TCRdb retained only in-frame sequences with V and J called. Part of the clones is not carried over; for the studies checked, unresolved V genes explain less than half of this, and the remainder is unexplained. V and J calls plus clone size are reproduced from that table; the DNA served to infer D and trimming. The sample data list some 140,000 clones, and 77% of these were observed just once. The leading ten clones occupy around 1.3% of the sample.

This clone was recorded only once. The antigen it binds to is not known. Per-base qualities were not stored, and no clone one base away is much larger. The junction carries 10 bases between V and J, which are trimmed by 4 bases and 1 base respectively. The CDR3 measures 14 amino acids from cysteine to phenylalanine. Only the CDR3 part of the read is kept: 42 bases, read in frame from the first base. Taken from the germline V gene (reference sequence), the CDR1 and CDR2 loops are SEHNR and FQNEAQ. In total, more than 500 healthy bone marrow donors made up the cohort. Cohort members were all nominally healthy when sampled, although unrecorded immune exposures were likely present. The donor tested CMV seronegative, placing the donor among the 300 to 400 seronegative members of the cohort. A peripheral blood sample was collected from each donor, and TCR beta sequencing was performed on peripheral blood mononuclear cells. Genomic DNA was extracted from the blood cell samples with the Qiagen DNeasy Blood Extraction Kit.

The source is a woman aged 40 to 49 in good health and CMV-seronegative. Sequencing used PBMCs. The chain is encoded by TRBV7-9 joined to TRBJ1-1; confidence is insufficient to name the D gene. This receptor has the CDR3 CASSSSTENTEAFF. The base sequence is TGTGCCAGCAGCTCCAGCACAGAGAACACTGAAGCTTTCTTT.